This T cell receptor beta chain appears in the sequencing data of a study of regulatory T cells in long-lasting Graves disease. Findings and caveats of the study: Persistent disease exhibited a predilection for TRBV28, TRBJ1-2 and TRBJ2-5. The TCR repertoire of persistent Graves' patients was less diverse than that of newly diagnosed ones.

Arm-PCR of CDR3 regions and iRepertoire HTBI primers were used to build TCR beta libraries. TCRdb independently ran MiXCR on the multiplex PCR reads; one entry per CDR3 protein. Here the sample spans over 500,000 distinct CDR3 sequences, roughly 15% being singletons. Specified time point: newly diagnosed GD, antithyroid drugs for less than 3 months. Construction of the TCR library relied on RNA isolated from PBMCs. Germline CDR1 reads GTSNPN; CDR2 reads SVGIG (reference sequence). V lost 6 bases and J lost 0; bases outside the gene matches: 8. This CDR3 is built from 17 residues. Remarks on this clonotype: Its specificity is not known.

The same specimen was also included in a second study, on T cells in Graves' hyperthyroidism and ophthalmopathy.

The source of this sequence is a man younger than 35 with Graves disease. The sample consisted of peripheral blood mononuclear cells (PBMCs), taken at new diagnosis, from a patient treated with antithyroid drugs. V and J are TRBV30 and TRBJ1-6; 10 positions agree with TRBD1. For the CDR3, the DNA is TGTGCCTGCCGGGACAGGGGATTTGGCTCCTATAATTCACCCCTCCACTTT. As protein: CACRDRGFGSYNSPLHF.